This TCR beta chain was observed in a study of shared clonotypes between healthy human individuals (dated by TCRdb to about 2020). In the study overall: Two women and a few men aged 18 to 49 years were included in the cohort. For each donor, CD4 naive and CD4 memory were each run on three plates, CD8 naive on two plates, and CD8 memory on one plate. Between about 0.85 and 10 billion PBMCs per donor were obtained by leukapheresis. To estimate repertoire size and how much clonotype sharing occurs between individuals, the study deeply sequenced the blood TCR repertoires of roughly 5 healthy adults. To increase sequencing depth and limit assay-specific biases, different laboratories used diverse techniques to prepare libraries and sequence TCR repertoires.

Donors were healthy HIV-negative adults with no recently reported acute infections or vaccinations. All donors were Caucasian adults living in Nashville, Tennessee, USA. Magnetic negative selection was used to enrich CD4+ T cells, after which naive cells were positively selected on CD45RA and the negative fraction became the memory subset. Blood was collected by leukapheresis, and PBMCs were isolated by Ficoll-Histopaque density gradient centrifugation and then cryopreserved in liquid nitrogen vapor phase. Purity and quantity of every magnetically sorted T cell population were checked by analytical flow cytometry. Genomic DNA was isolated from each sorted fraction and quantified by UV absorbance on a Nanodrop 2000c. General conclusions and limits of the study: Sampling was restricted to blood, and TCR repertoires in tissue are likely to differ from TCR repertoires in blood. Rarefaction of sorted-subset datasets indicated incomplete sequencing despite the large sequencing depth. Larger estimated clonotype richness was generally found for naive subsets than for memory subsets. Across several donors, approximately 5% of naive CD4, 3% to 4% of naive CD8, under 2.5% of memory CD4, and 0.4% of memory CD8 clonotypes were shared. The small number of donors limited the genetic and exposure-history diversity represented. Higher generation probabilities were observed for clonotypes shared by all four sorted-subset donors than for non-shared clonotypes. Based on pairwise subsampling, the degree of clonotype sharing among donors was expected to be affected by sequencing depth.

Using the deep immunoSEQ assay, multiplex PCR amplified TCR CDR3 regions from genomic DNA. Genomic DNA extracted from each cell subset was distributed evenly over all wells of several immunoSEQ 96-well plates, and each plate served as one replicate. For sorted subsets, about 220 ng of genomic DNA, equivalent to tens of thousands of T cell genomes, went into each replicate PCR. The purified libraries were quantified using a Qubit 3.0 fluorometer, sized with a Bioanalyzer 2100, and then quantified again using the KAPA Library Quantification kit. Every immunoSEQ 96-well plate was sequenced on a dedicated single-read 150-cycle Illumina NextSeq 550 flow cell. Regarding the original processing steps: Because the immunoSEQ output held only junctional sequences and lacked quality scores, the filtering could not match the filtering applied to full-length reads. To assign V/J genes and CDR3, sequences were annotated using PyIR, a Python wrapper for IgBLAST v1.9, with IMGT germline references. Reads with weak V/J assignments (E-value above 1e-6), missing CDR3, stop codons, out-of-frame junctions, or ambiguous translated residues were removed. V3J clonotypes were defined as sequences sharing the same inferred V gene, J gene, and CDR3 amino acid sequence. The percentage overlap between two repertoires was calculated by dividing the number of shared unique clonotypes by the size of the smaller repertoire. RTK rarefaction, the Chao1 estimator, and Recon v2.1 estimates of unobserved clonotypes were used to assess repertoire richness. Generation probabilities were computed with OLGA for all TCRbeta clonotypes obtained by the gDNA method from several donors. TCRdb limited this immuneACCESS table to in-frame rearrangements with V and J called. A share of clones is missing; checked studies link under half to unresolved V genes, and the rest is unexplained. V and J calls and clone size come straight from that table; D and trimming were deduced from the DNA. In this sample the table shows under 2.5 million clones, about 90% of which occur a single time. The ten largest make up about 0.36% of the sample.

Trimming accounts for 7 bases at V and 4 bases at J, while the number of junction bases matched to no gene is 8. The CDR3, cysteine through phenylalanine, is 16 amino acids long. The entry retains the CDR3 DNA only, 48 bases that are in frame from base 1. CDR1 and CDR2 were assigned from the germline V gene (reference sequence) as MNHEY and SMNVEV. As regards this clone: What this receptor recognizes is not known. No quality values exist for individual bases; no much larger clone is one base distant.

Recombination connected TRBV27 to TRBJ2-2; TRBD2 lines up with 11 middle nucleotides. The source of this sequence is a young man in good health. Some clones in this sample may be carry-over from other donors' samples. The sample was naive CD4+ T cells from PBMCs. In light of the paper, this sample's cell subset or site label describes: CD45RA+ positively selected. The DNA sequence is as follows: TGTGCCAGCACACTAGCGGGAGAAGTCCCCACCGGGGAGCTGTTTTTT. The translation is CASTLAGEVPTGELFF.